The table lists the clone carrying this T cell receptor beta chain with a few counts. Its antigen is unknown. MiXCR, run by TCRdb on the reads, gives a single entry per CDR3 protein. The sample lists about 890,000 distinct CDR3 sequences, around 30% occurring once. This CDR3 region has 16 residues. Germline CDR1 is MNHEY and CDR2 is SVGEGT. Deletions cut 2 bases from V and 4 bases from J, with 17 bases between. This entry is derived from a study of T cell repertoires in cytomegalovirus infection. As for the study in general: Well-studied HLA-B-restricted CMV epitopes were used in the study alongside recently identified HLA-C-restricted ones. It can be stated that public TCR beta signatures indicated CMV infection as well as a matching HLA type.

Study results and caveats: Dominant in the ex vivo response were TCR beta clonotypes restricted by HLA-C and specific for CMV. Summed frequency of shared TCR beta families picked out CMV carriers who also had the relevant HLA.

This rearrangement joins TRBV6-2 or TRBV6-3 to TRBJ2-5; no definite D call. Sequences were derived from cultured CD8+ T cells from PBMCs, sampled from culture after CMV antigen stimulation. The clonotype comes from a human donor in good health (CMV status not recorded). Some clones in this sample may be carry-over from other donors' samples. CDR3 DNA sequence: TGTGCCAGCAGTTACGGATTGAGAAGGGTAGGAGAGACCCAGTACTTC. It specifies CASSYGLRRVGETQYF.